Presented here are 4 T cell receptor beta chains from one specimen sequenced in a study of response to subunit inactivated influenza vaccine. MiXCR, run by TCRdb on the RT-PCR reads, gives a single entry per CDR3 protein. This table has about 650,000 distinct CDR3 sequences, 15% to 19% appearing once. Sample: PBMCs from blood, taken about 13 days after vaccination. The receptors come from a man between 45 and 60 years old who received an inactivated influenza vaccine.

The rearrangement joins TRBV5-1 to TRBJ2-2; the D gene is possibly TRBD1 (6 bases). The CDR3 runs 12 residues. Germline-derived CDR1 and CDR2 are SGHRS and YFSETQ. The ends were cut back, 6 bases at V and 7 bases at J, with 10 bases in the middle. The DNA for the CDR3 is TGCGCCAGCAATTCAGGGGACGGGGAGCTGTTTTTT. It encodes CASNSGDGELFF.

J is TRBJ1-1 and V is TRBV2; no definite D call. V was trimmed by 8 bases and J by 0 bases, leaving 7 bases between them. The CDR3 contains 12 residues. Germline CDR1 SNHLY, CDR2 FYNNEI. In DNA, the CDR3 is TGTGCCAGCGGGATCTTGAACACTGAAGCTTTCTTT. Translating gives CASGILNTEAFF.

This clonotype was detected ten times or more. The chain employs TRBV5-1 and TRBJ1-2; D gene unclear. The CDR3 runs to 15 residues. V lost 4 bases and J 0 bases, leaving 13 bases between the germline ends. Germline CDR1 is SGHRS and CDR2 is YFSETQ. CDR3 nucleotide sequence: TGCGCCAGCAGCCCGGTTGGCAGAGCTAACTATGGCTACACCTTC. Amino acid sequence: CASSPVGRANYGYTF.

This chain connects TRBV7-9 to TRBJ1-4; D not resolved. The CDR3 runs to 13 residues. Trimming stripped 6 bases from V and 8 bases from J, with 13 bases between. Germline V lookup: CDR1 SEHNR, CDR2 FQNEAQ (reference sequence). CDR3 protein: CASRDAMREKLFF. CDR3 nucleotide sequence: TGTGCCAGCAGGGACGCCATGAGGGAAAAACTGTTTTTT.